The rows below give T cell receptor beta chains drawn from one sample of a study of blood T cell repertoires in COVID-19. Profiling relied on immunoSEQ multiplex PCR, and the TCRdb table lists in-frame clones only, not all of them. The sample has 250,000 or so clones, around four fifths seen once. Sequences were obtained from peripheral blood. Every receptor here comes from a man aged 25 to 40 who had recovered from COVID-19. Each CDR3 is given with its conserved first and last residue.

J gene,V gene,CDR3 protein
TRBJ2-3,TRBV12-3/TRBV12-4,CASSSRAPGTQYF
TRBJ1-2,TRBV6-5,CASSPTGSNYGYTF
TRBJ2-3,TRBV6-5,CASTKNPSGDTQYF
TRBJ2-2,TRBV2,CASRTSGLNTGELFF
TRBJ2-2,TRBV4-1,CASSQDRLTAGELFF
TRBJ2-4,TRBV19,CASTDGGDKNIQYF
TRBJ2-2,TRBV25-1,CASSEPSRSRLFF
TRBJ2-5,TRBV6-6,CASSAGAQETQYF
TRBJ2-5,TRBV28,CASSLSFRRLAGQETQYF
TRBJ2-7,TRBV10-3,CAISEGLQTSYEQYF
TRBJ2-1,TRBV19,CASSIGAGASYNEQFF
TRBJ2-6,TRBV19,CASEGSGANVLTF
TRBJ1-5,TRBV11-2,CASSLGGGMGQPQHF
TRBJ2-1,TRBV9,CASSPGTYNEQFF
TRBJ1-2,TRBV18,CASSQNPGERKDTF
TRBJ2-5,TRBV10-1,CASSDTPQETQYF
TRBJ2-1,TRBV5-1,CASSLQVSSYNEQFF
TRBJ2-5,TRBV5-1,CASRFWGGETQYF
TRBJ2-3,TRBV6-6,CASSYSWGGWTDTQYF
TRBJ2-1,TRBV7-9,CASRQSAGGYNEQFF
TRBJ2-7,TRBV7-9,CASSLGSVPYEQYF
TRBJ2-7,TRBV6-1,CASSEQNSYEQYF
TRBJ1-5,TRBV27,CASSATGNDQPQHF
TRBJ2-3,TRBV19,CASSIRGGTDTQYF
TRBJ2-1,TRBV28,CASSWGGDEQFF